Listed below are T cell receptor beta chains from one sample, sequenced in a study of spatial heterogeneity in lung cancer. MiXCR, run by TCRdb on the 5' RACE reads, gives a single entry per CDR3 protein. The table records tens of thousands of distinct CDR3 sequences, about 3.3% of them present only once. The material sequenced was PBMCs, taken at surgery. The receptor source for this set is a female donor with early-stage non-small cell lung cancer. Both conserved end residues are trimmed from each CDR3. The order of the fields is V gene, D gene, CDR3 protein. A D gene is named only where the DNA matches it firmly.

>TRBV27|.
ASQPRQGSYEQY
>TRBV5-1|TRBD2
ASSPGLAGETQY
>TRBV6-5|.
ASSYSDSFYEQY
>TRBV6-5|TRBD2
ASSRTSGRREQY
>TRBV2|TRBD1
ASTLEGTGGISLH
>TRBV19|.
ASSIGTPYTEAF
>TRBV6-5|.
ASSYSFGLHVTEAF
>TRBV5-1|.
ASGDSFPEQF
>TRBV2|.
ASGGSGNTIY
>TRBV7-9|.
ASSDAPRVDEQY
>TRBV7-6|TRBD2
ASSSRVAGDSYEQY
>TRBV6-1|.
ASQRESNQPQH
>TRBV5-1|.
ASSLVGQGTEKLF
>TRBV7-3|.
ASSLSPGTDTQY
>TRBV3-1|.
ASSQDGGGTEAF
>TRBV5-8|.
ASSQGNLRSTDTQY
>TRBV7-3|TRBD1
ASSLGQGTDTQY
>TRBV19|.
ASLGDGYGYT
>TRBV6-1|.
ATTDSYEQY
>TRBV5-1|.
ASSFLRGTEAF
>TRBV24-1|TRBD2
ATSETWTSGRRNEQF
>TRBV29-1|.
SVEDVAAIDYGYT
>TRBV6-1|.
ASSEGKLKGREQF
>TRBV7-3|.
ASSLGANLNEQF
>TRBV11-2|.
ASSPTQGLWETQY
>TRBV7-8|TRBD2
ASSLTGGRALYSEQF
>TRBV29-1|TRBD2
SVGGPHNEQF
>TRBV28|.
ASSPSGVGNEQF
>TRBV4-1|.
ASSPMAGRISGANVLT
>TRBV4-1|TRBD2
ASSQPTSATKNIQY
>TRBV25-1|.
ASSRRNTIY
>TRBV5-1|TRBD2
TSSSGLAGGPYTGELF
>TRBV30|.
AWVSVTYEQY
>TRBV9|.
ASSARLEETQY
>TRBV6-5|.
ASGTRGTETQY
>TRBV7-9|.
ASSLGTASYEQY
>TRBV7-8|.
ASSLVPFQGENYEQY
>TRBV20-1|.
SARGGAGLDGYT
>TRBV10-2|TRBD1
ASSESTLDRDPNEQF
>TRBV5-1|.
ASSFPEDGFYGYT
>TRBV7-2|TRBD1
ASSGDRGSYGYT
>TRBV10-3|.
AISEQASGNTIY
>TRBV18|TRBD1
ASSPVPGQDNYGYT
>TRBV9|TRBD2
ASSVGERETHEQY
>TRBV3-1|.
ASSQSGRLQPQH
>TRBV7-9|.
ASSLAGVTGELF
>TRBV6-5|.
ASSGGDATNEKLF
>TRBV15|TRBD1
ATSNPGTGLSNQPQH
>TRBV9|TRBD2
ASSVEAGGSDTQY
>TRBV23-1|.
ASSRAGFEQY